Here is one T cell receptor beta chain with its context. The V end lost 5 bases, the J end lost 7 bases, and 22 bases lay between the germline ends. Per the germline V gene, CDR1 is SGHDT and CDR2 is YYEEEE. CDR3 length: 16 residues. Original processing notes: Reference gene primer amplification in the assay estimated nucleated cell counts. Assay used: immunoSEQ multiplex PCR; TCRdb lists only in-frame clones, some missing. Clone size and V and J calls were adopted from that table, with D and trimming inferred from the DNA. The repertoire holds 45,000 to 70,000 clones, 85% to 90% seen once, with around 7.1% in the top ten. The data originate from a study of blood T cell repertoires in COVID-19. As for the study in general: Italy, Spain and the United States were the sources of the convalescent and acute COVID-19 samples. Sample material is recorded as cDNA or gDNA derived from T cells, B-cell-depleted T cells, or PBMCs.

V and J are TRBV5-6 and TRBJ2-1; D gene ambiguous. The sample taken for sequencing was peripheral blood. This sequence originates from a woman aged 55-69 years with COVID-19, enrolled during active disease. CDR3 amino acids: CASSSGQAGWVNEQFF. The CDR3 nucleotides are TGTGCCAGCAGTTCTGGCCAGGCTGGATGGGTAAATGAGCAGTTCTTC.